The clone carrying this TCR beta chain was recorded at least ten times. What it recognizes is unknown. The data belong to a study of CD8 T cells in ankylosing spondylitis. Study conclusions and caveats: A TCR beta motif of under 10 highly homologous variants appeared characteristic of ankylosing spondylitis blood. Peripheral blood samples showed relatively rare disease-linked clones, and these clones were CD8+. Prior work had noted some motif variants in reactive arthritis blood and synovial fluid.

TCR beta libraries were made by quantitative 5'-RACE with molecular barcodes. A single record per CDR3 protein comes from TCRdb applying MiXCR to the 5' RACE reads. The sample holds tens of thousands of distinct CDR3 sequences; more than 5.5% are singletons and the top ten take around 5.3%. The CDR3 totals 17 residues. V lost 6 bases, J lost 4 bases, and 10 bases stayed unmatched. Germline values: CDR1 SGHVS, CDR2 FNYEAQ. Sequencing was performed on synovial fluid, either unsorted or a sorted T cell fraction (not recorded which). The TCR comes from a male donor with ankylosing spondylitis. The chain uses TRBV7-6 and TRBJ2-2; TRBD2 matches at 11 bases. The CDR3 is CASSVAGGARGTGELFF. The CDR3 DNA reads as TGTGCCAGCAGTGTAGCGGGAGGGGCGCGGGGCACCGGGGAGCTGTTTTTT.